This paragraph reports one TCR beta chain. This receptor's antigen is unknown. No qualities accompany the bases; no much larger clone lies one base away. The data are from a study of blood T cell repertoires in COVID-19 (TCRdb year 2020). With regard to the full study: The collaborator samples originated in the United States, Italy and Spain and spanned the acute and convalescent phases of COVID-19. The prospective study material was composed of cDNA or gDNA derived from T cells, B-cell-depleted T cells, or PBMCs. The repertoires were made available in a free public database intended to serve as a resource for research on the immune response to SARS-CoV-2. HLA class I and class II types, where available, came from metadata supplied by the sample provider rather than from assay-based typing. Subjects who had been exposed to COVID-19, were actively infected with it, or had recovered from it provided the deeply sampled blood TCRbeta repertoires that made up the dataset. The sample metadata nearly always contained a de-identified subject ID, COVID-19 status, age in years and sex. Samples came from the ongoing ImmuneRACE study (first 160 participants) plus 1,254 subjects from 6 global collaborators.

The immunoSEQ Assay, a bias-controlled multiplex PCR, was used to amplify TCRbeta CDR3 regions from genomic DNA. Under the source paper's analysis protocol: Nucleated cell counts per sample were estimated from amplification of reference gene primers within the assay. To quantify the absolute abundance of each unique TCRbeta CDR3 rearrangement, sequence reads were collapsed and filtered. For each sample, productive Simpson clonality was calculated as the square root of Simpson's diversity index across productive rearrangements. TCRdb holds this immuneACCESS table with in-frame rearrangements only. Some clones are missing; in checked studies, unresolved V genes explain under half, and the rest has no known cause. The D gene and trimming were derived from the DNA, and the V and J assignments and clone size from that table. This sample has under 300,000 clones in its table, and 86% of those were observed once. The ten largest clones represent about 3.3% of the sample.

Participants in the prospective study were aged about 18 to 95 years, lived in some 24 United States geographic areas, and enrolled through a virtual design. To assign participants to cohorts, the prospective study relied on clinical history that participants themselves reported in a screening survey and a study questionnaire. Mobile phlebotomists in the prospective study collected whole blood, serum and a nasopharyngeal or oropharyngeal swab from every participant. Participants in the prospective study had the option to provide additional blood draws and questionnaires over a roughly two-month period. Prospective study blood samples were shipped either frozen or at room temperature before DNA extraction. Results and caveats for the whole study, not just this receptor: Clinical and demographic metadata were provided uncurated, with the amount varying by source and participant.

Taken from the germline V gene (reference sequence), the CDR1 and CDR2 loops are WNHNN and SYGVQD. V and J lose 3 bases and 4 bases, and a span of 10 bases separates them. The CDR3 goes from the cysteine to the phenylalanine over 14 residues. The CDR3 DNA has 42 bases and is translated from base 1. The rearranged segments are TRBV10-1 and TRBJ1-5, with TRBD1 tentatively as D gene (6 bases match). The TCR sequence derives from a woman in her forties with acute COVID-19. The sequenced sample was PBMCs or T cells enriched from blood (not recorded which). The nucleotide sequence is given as TGCGCCAGCAGTGAATCAGGGGCAAATCAGCCCCAGCATTTT. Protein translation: CASSESGANQPQHF.